One and the same sample provided the 23 T cell receptor beta chains below, sequenced in a study of beta chain features in type 1 diabetes. cDNA synthesis used the whole RNA isolate, giving expressed TCRB sequences. TCRdb's copy holds only in-frame clones and misses some; the assay was immunoSEQ multiplex PCR. The data contain 500,000 to 800,000 clones, roughly an eighth of them singletons. These TCRs are of unknown antigen specificity. Broader study findings: People with Type 1 diabetes carried modestly yet significantly shorter TCRB CDR3s in all four CD4+ subsets.

The specimen sequenced was naive CD4+ T cells from blood. Receptors were obtained from a man aged 30 to 39 with type 1 diabetes.

The chain links TRBV6-1 to TRBJ2-7; D is unclear. Between the trimmed V and J ends, which lost 7 bases and 0 bases, there was a span of 13 bases. This CDR3 region has 14 residues. Germline CDR1 and CDR2: MNHNS and SASEGT. The CDR3 coding sequence is TGTGCCAGCATCGAGACCCCTCGCTCCTACGAGCAGTACTTC. It yields the protein CASIETPRSYEQYF.

This clone came up a few times. The rearrangement links TRBV19 to TRBJ1-5; D ambiguous. Trimming took off 3 bases at V and 1 base at J, with 7 bases between the two ends. The length of the CDR3 is 14 residues. Per the germline V gene, CDR1 is LNHDA and CDR2 is SQIVND (reference sequence). In DNA, the CDR3 is TGTGCCAGTAGTATTCGAATAAGCAATCAGCCCCAGCATTTT. Its protein is CASSIRISNQPQHF.

The rearrangement links TRBV2 to TRBJ2-3; 12 nucleotides align to TRBD2. With V trimmed by 4 bases and J by 5 bases, 4 bases remained unmatched. The CDR3 spans 15 residues. CDR1 and CDR2 (germline): SNHLY, FYNNEI. The CDR3 nucleotides read TGTGCCAGCAGTGCGACTAGCGGGGGAAAAGATACGCAGTATTTT. Translation gives CASSATSGGKDTQYF.

V is TRBV5-1 and J is TRBJ2-6, with 7 bases identical to TRBD1. Germline CDR1 reads SGHRS; CDR2 reads YFSETQ. J lost 0 bases, V lost 3 bases, and 12 bases had no gene match. CDR3 size: 19 residues. The CDR3 bases are TGCGCCAGCAGCTCGGCCCCCGGGACAGCTTTCTCTGGGGCCAACGTCCTGACTTTC. It yields the protein CASSSAPGTAFSGANVLTF.

The V gene is TRBV6-5, the J gene TRBJ2-1; TRBD1 is a possible D gene (6 bases). V shed 4 bases and J shed 8 bases, with 15 bases lying between them. There are 14 residues in the CDR3. The V gene's germline CDR1 is MNHEY and CDR2 SVGAGI. The CDR3 bases are TGTGCCAGCAGTTTAAGACGGACAGTGGATGAGCAGTTCTTC. Amino acid sequence: CASSLRRTVDEQFF.

This chain uses TRBV6-4 with TRBJ1-2; D is unresolved. V lost 6 bases and J lost 7, with 15 bases in between. Per the germline V gene, CDR1 is MRHNA and CDR2 is SNTAGT. This CDR3 has 13 amino acids. CDR3 coding DNA: TGTGCCAGCAGGGACGGTGAAGCTGGTGGCTACACCTTC. It is translated as CASRDGEAGGYTF.

This clone appeared a few times. Other DNA sequences within the sample encode an identical CDR3. V is TRBV6-5 and J is TRBJ2-3; D possibly uses TRBD1 or TRBD2 (5 bases each). Germline CDR1 MNHEY, CDR2 SVGAGI. Trimming pared 3 bases from V and 0 bases from J, leaving 7 bases between. The length of the CDR3 is 14 residues. The DNA of the CDR3 is TGTGCCAGCAGTTATCGGGACAGCACAGATACGCAGTATTTT. Translated, it gives CASSYRDSTDTQYF.

This chain uses TRBV4-1 with TRBJ1-1; D call uncertain. The CDR3 loop spans 14 amino acids. The germline V and J ends were trimmed by 6 bases and 1 base, with 12 bases remaining between them. Per germline, CDR1 MGHRA and CDR2 YSYEKL. CDR3 loop: CASRSSIRNTEAFF. The CDR3 DNA is TGCGCCAGCAGGTCCTCGATCCGGAACACTGAAGCTTTCTTT.

Only a few counts were recorded for this clone. The chain combines TRBV7-9 with TRBJ1-5, with TRBD1 matching over 8 bases. V shed 4 bases and J 8 bases; nucleotides not matched to a gene: 7. There are 14 residues in the CDR3. Germline assignment: CDR1 SEHNR and CDR2 FQNEAQ (reference sequence). The CDR3: CASSYSGGGEPQHF. CDR3 DNA sequence: TGTGCCAGCAGCTACTCAGGGGGCGGGGAGCCCCAGCATTTT.

This chain connects TRBV19 to TRBJ1-6; D not resolved. The CDR3 totals 14 residues. Trimming left V 3 bases short and J 9 bases short, with 12 bases between. Per germline, CDR1 LNHDA and CDR2 SQIVND (reference sequence). In nucleotides, the CDR3 is TGTGCCAGTAGTATTGTCCACGCGGGTTCACCCCTCCACTTT. It encodes CASSIVHAGSPLHF. Full variable domain (remainder filled in from reference TRBV19 and TRBJ1-6): DGGITQSPKYLFRKEGQNVTLSCEQNLNHDAMYWYRQDPGQGLRLIYYSQIVNDFQKGDIAEGYSVSREKKESFPLTVTSAQKNPTAFYLCASSIVHAGSPLHFGNGTRLTVT.

The rearrangement uses TRBV30 and TRBJ2-7; D uncertain. V lost 0 bases and J lost 1, with 16 bases in between. Germline CDR1 is GTSNPN and CDR2 is SVGIG (reference sequence). The CDR3 is 16 amino acids. DNA for the CDR3: TGTGCCTGGAGTGTACAAGTACTCGGACCTTCCTACGAGCAGTACTTC. Protein: CAWSVQVLGPSYEQYF.

V is TRBV7-2 and J is TRBJ2-3, with 11 bases lining up with TRBD1. Germline CDR1 reads SGHTA; CDR2 reads FQGNSA. The CDR3 runs 15 residues. The V segment lost 4 bases and the J segment 8 bases; nucleotides outside the gene matches: 8. CDR3: CASSWTGGGEGTQYF. In DNA, the CDR3 is TGTGCCAGCAGCTGGACAGGGGGCGGAGAAGGTACGCAGTATTTT.

This clone has more than one count but fewer than ten. This chain uses TRBV9 with TRBJ2-3, with 13 bases aligning to TRBD2. This CDR3 has 21 residues. The V gene's germline CDR1 is SGDLS and CDR2 YYNGEE. Losses at the gene ends were 6 bases for V and 0 bases for J; bases not matched to a gene: 19. Here the CDR3 DNA reads TGTGCCAGCAATTCTCACTCGGGACTAGCGGGGATTCTTAATAGCACAGATACGCAGTATTTT. Translation gives CASNSHSGLAGILNSTDTQYF.

Only a few counts were recorded for this clone. The rearrangement links TRBV6-1 to TRBJ2-3; 7 positions match TRBD1. This CDR3 contains 15 residues. Trimming removed 5 bases from V and 3 bases from J; junction bases left unmatched: 8. Germline CDR1 is MNHNS and CDR2 is SASEGT. The CDR3 is CASSPPQGVTDTQYF. CDR3 coding DNA: TGTGCCAGCAGTCCCCCTCAGGGGGTTACAGATACGCAGTATTTT.

This clone has a handful of counts. The chain links TRBV14 to TRBJ2-1, with D perhaps given as TRBD1 or TRBD2 (5 bases each). From germline, CDR1 is SGHDN and CDR2 FVKESK. With 0 bases removed from V and 9 bases from J, the gap between germline ends came to 12 bases. The CDR3 has 14 amino acids. The chain's CDR3 is CASSQEHLGTEQFF. The CDR3 region has the DNA TGTGCCAGCAGCCAAGAGCATTTGGGGACTGAGCAGTTCTTC.

This rearrangement joins TRBV7-9 to TRBJ2-1, with TRBD2 identical over 12 bases. The V and J ends lost 7 bases and 6 bases, in that order; junction bases with no gene match: 4. Germline V gene sequence: CDR1 SEHNR, CDR2 FQNEAQ (reference sequence). The CDR3 loop spans 14 amino acids. The CDR3 nucleotides are TGTGCCAGCAAAACTAGCGGGGGGTTCAATGAGCAGTTCTTC. Encoded protein: CASKTSGGFNEQFF. Combining the CDR3 with reference TRBV7-9 and TRBJ2-1 gives the whole variable domain DTGVSQNPRHKITKRGQNVTFRCDPISEHNRLYWYRQTLGQGPEFLTYFQNEAQLEKSRLLSDRFSAERPKGSFSTLEIQRTEQGDSAMYLCASKTSGGFNEQFFGPGTRLTVL.

The genes are TRBV29-1 and TRBJ1-3, with D unresolved. With 1 base removed from V and 4 bases from J, the gap between germline ends came to 11 bases. Germline assignment: CDR1 SQVTM and CDR2 ANQGSEA. This CDR3 is 14 amino acids long. CDR3 nucleotide sequence: TGCAGCGTTGAAGCTTCAGCGGGAGGAAACACCATATATTTT. Its protein is CSVEASAGGNTIYF. The whole variable domain, remainder taken from reference TRBV29-1 and TRBJ1-3, is SAVISQKPSRDICQRGTSLTIQCQVDSQVTMMFWYRQQPGQSLTLIATANQGSEATYESGFVIDKFPISRPNLTFSTLTVSNMSPEDSSIYLCSVEASAGGNTIYFGEGSWLTVV.

This clone was recorded a few times. This chain uses TRBV7-9 with TRBJ1-2; D remains unclear. V lost 5 bases to trimming and J lost 5 bases, with 12 bases between them. CDR3 length: 13 amino acids. CDR1 and CDR2 from the germline V gene are SEHNR and FQNEAQ (reference sequence). CDR3 sequence reads: CASSRRAVYGYTF. CDR3 bases: TGTGCCAGCAGCAGACGGGCCGTATATGGCTACACCTTC.

The V and J genes are TRBV5-1 and TRBJ1-6, with D perhaps TRBD1 (5 bases). CDR1 is SGHRS, CDR2 YFSETQ, per germline. V shed 0 bases and J shed 5 bases, with 6 bases lying between them. This CDR3 contains 14 residues. This chain's CDR3 is CASSLEGDNSPLHF. The DNA of the CDR3 is TGCGCCAGCAGCTTGGAAGGGGATAATTCACCCCTCCACTTT.

V is TRBV7-9 and J is TRBJ1-2, with TRBD1 matching over 7 bases. Germline loops: CDR1 SEHNR, CDR2 FQNEAQ (reference sequence). The junction had 4 bases not matched to a gene; V was cut back by 5 bases and J by 4 bases. The CDR3 covers 13 residues. The chain's CDR3 is CASSAGDSYGYTF. CDR3 DNA sequence: TGTGCCAGCAGCGCAGGGGACAGCTATGGCTACACCTTC. Supplemented by reference TRBV7-9 and TRBJ1-2, the full variable domain reads DTGVSQNPRHKITKRGQNVTFRCDPISEHNRLYWYRQTLGQGPEFLTYFQNEAQLEKSRLLSDRFSAERPKGSFSTLEIQRTEQGDSAMYLCASSAGDSYGYTFGSGTRLTVV.

The rearrangement links TRBV4-3 to TRBJ2-1, with TRBD1 identical over 7 bases. V lost 0 bases to trimming and J lost 6 bases; unmatched junction nucleotides: 11. The CDR3 sequence is 17 residues long. The V gene's germline CDR1 is LGHNA and CDR2 YSLEER. The CDR3 DNA reads TGCGCCAGCAGCCAAGATTGGGAGACAGGGTCTGTCAATGAGCAGTTCTTC. Amino acid sequence: CASSQDWETGSVNEQFF.

This clone has more than one count but fewer than ten. The chain recombines TRBV5-1 with TRBJ2-5, with D perhaps assigned TRBD1 or TRBD2 (6 bases each). Trimming shortened V by 7 bases and J by 5 bases, and 18 bases separated the two germline ends. Germline V gene sequence: CDR1 SGHRS, CDR2 YFSETQ. CDR3 length: 14 residues. The DNA of the CDR3 is TGCGCCAGCCAACCGGGGGCGGCCCGGGAGACCCAGTACTTC. Translation gives CASQPGAARETQYF.

The rearrangement uses TRBV7-8 and TRBJ2-7; 8 nucleotides align to TRBD1. In germline, CDR1 is SGHVS, CDR2 FQNEAQ. V lost 5 bases, J lost 1 base, and 7 bases stayed unmatched. CDR3 length: 15 residues. CDR3 loop: CASSPWTGTSYEQYF. The CDR3 region has the DNA TGTGCCAGCAGCCCCTGGACAGGGACTTCCTACGAGCAGTACTTC.